This TCR beta chain was found in a study of T cell responses to AZD1222 COVID-19 vaccine. The V and J ends lost 0 bases and 4 bases, in that order; junction bases with no gene match: 8. This CDR3 comprises 18 residues. Germline CDR1 is SGHNT and CDR2 is YYREEE (reference sequence). Measured with immunoSEQ multiplex PCR; TCRdb has only the in-frame clones, and not every one. The sample shows 150,000 to 200,000 clones, 91% of them seen only once. Sequencing was performed on peripheral blood, taken on day 0 of AZD1222 vaccination. The sequence came from an adult in good health. The chain combines TRBV5-4 with TRBJ2-5, with 14 bases matching TRBD2. In DNA, the CDR3 is TGTGCCAGCAGCTTGGAGACTAGCGGGAGGGGTAATAGAGAGACCCAGTACTTC. It codes for CASSLETSGRGNRETQYF.